A selection of T cell receptor beta chains follows, all from one sample in a study of cytomegalovirus exposure and HLA in healthy donors. TCRdb's table, derived via immunoSEQ multiplex PCR, lists solely in-frame clones and lacks some. The sample holds some 150,000 clones, roughly 86% seen once. Input material: PBMCs. These receptor sequences come from a man aged 18 to 30 in good health and CMV-seropositive. Both conserved end residues are part of each CDR3. The D gene is left open where the match is weak. Size is stated for part of the rows, as once, few or many counts, or as a class when the clone is expanded.

j_call d_call v_call clone_size cdr3_nt cdr3_aa
TRBJ2-7 TRBD1 TRBV15 NA TGTGCCACCAGCAGAGTACTAGGACAGGGCCCAAACGAGCAGTACTTC CATSRVLGQGPNEQYF
TRBJ2-1 NA TRBV7-9 few TGTGCCAGCAGCTCCCCGGGATCCACAAATGAGCAGTTCTTC CASSSPGSTNEQFF
TRBJ2-3 TRBD2 TRBV27 NA TGTGCCAGCAGTTTATCGGGCGGGAGGACCCGCACAGATACGCAGTATTTT CASSLSGGRTRTDTQYF
TRBJ1-1 TRBD1 TRBV14 NA TGTGCCAGCAGCCCTCTTTCAGGGGGCGCGTACACTGAAGCTTTCTTT CASSPLSGGAYTEAFF
TRBJ1-3 NA TRBV19 NA TGTGCCAGTAGTATCTCCAGGGTCCCTGGAAACACCATATATTTT CASSISRVPGNTIYF
TRBJ2-5 TRBD2 TRBV7-2 NA TGTGCCAGCAGCGAGGGACTAGCGCCACCGCCGTACTTC CASSEGLAPPPYF
TRBJ2-7 TRBD2 TRBV28 NA TGTGCCAGCAGCTCCGCGACTAGCGGCTACGAGCAGTACTTC CASSSATSGYEQYF
TRBJ2-1 NA TRBV19 NA TGTGCCACCCGGAATGGGGAGCGGTACAATGAGCAGTTCTTC CATRNGERYNEQFF
TRBJ1-1 NA TRBV2 NA TGTGCCAGCAGTGAAGCGCAGCTTACAGTCTTGAACACTGAAGCTTTCTTT CASSEAQLTVLNTEAFF
TRBJ2-7 TRBD1 TRBV5-1 NA TGCGCCAGCAGCGTCGACAGGGGGCAACCCTACGAGCAGTACTTC CASSVDRGQPYEQYF
TRBJ1-3 NA TRBV29-1 NA TGCAGCGTTACAAGGGGTGTTTCTGGAAACACCATATATTTT CSVTRGVSGNTIYF
TRBJ2-1 TRBD2 TRBV11-2 NA TGTGCCAGCAGCCGTAGCGGGGGGGGCGATGAGCAGTTCTTC CASSRSGGGDEQFF
TRBJ2-7 NA TRBV6-5 NA TGTGCCAGCAGTTACTCGATAAACGGGGCCTACGAGCAGTACTTC CASSYSINGAYEQYF
TRBJ2-3 TRBD2 TRBV27 NA TGTGCCAGCAGTTCGATGATGACTAGCGGGGGCATAGTAGATACGCAGTATTTT CASSSMMTSGGIVDTQYF
TRBJ2-7 TRBD2 TRBV7-2 NA TGTGCCAGCAGCTCTGGGACTAGCGGGGATGGCAAGCAGTACTTC CASSSGTSGDGKQYF
TRBJ2-7 TRBD2 TRBV18 NA TGTGCCAGCTCACCATTAGCGGGGGGGCCGAGGAACGAGCAGTACTTC CASSPLAGGPRNEQYF
TRBJ2-2 NA TRBV29-1 NA TGCAGCGTTCAAGCCCTGACAGGATTCGACACCGGGGAGCTGTTTTTT CSVQALTGFDTGELFF
TRBJ1-4 NA TRBV2 NA TGTGCCAGCAGTTCTAGGAGCGCAACTAATGAAAAACTGTTTTTT CASSSRSATNEKLFF
TRBJ1-1 TRBD1 TRBV18 NA TGTGCCAGCTCACCACTACGGGACAGTGGAGCTGAAGCTTTCTTT CASSPLRDSGAEAFF
TRBJ2-1 TRBD2 TRBV6-4 few TGTGCCAGCAGTGGAGGCGGGGGGGGCTACAATGAGCAGTTCTTC CASSGGGGGYNEQFF
TRBJ2-1 NA TRBV11-2 NA TGTGCCAGCAGCTTAGTTGGAGTCAATGCAAATGAGCAGTTCTTC CASSLVGVNANEQFF
TRBJ1-1 NA TRBV7-2 few TGTGCCAGCAGCTTATATACAGGTTTGAACACTGAAGCTTTCTTT CASSLYTGLNTEAFF
TRBJ1-6 NA TRBV5-6 NA TGTGCCAGCAGCTTGGGACAGTTCAATTCACCCCTCCACTTT CASSLGQFNSPLHF
TRBJ1-5 NA TRBV5-1 NA TGCGCCAGCAGCTTGGCAGGTACCAGCAATCAGCCCCAGCATTTT CASSLAGTSNQPQHF
TRBJ1-5 NA TRBV30 NA TGTGCCTGGAGTGCAGGAAGCAATCAGCCCCAGCATTTT CAWSAGSNQPQHF
TRBJ2-7 TRBD2 TRBV18 NA TGTGCCAGCTCAGCCGGGACTAGCGTCTCCTACGAGCAGTACTTC CASSAGTSVSYEQYF
TRBJ2-5 NA TRBV5-1 NA TGCGCCAGCAGCCCCTCTGACATTGCGGAGACCCAGTACTTC CASSPSDIAETQYF
TRBJ1-1 NA TRBV29-1 NA TGCAGCGTTTGGGGGGGAAGGACTGAAGCTTTCTTT CSVWGGRTEAFF
TRBJ1-3 NA TRBV7-6 NA TGTGCCAGCAGCTTGGCAGGGATGTCTGGAAACACCATATATTTT CASSLAGMSGNTIYF
TRBJ2-3 NA TRBV6-4 many TGTGCCAGCAGTGGAGGGGGTAGCACAGATACGCAGTATTTT CASSGGGSTDTQYF
TRBJ1-5 NA TRBV2 NA TGTGCCAGCAGTGATAGGACAGAAGATCAGCCCCAGCATTTT CASSDRTEDQPQHF
TRBJ1-5 NA TRBV2 NA TGTGCCAGCAGTGAACGGTGGAAGGGGCTGCAGCCCCAGCATTTT CASSERWKGLQPQHF
TRBJ2-1 NA TRBV27 NA TGTGCCAGCACAGATAGGCGCTCAGGGCGGGGTCAGAATGAGCAGTTCTTC CASTDRRSGRGQNEQFF
TRBJ1-1 TRBD1 TRBV9 NA TGTGCCAGCAGCGAACGACAGGGGGAGAAAGCTTTCTTT CASSERQGEKAFF
TRBJ2-7 TRBD1 TRBV18 few TGTGCCAGCTCACCCGACTACAGGGGTACGGGGCAGTACTTC CASSPDYRGTGQYF
TRBJ1-1 NA TRBV19 NA TGTGCCAGTAGTATATACAGGTTCGCCGAAGCTTTCTTT CASSIYRFAEAFF
TRBJ1-1 NA TRBV5-1 NA TGCGCCAGCAGCTTGTCCCCAGGGACACAAGCTTTGAACACTGAAGCTTTCTTT CASSLSPGTQALNTEAFF
TRBJ1-2 TRBD1 TRBV6-5 NA TGTGCCAGCAGCGGGACAGGGCTTAACTATGGCTACACCTTC CASSGTGLNYGYTF
TRBJ2-2 TRBD2 TRBV28 NA TGTGCCAGCAGTTTAGGCGGGGGTGGAACCGGGGAGCTGTTTTTT CASSLGGGGTGELFF
TRBJ2-5 TRBD1 TRBV7-6 NA TGTGCCAGCACCCTGGGGGACAGGGGGCACTATGGGGAGACCCAGTACTTC CASTLGDRGHYGETQYF
TRBJ1-1 NA TRBV7-9 NA TGTGCCAGCAGGCATAGGAGTGGCACTGAAGCTTTCTTT CASRHRSGTEAFF
TRBJ2-5 NA TRBV6-5 NA TGTGCCAGCAGTTATACGGGTGTAGAGACCCAGTACTTC CASSYTGVETQYF
TRBJ2-7 TRBD2 TRBV18 few TGTGCCAGCTCCGAGCGGGGGGACGGCGAGCAGTACTTC CASSERGDGEQYF
TRBJ2-1 NA TRBV20-1 NA TGCAGTGCTAGTAATGATGAGCAGTTCTTC CSASNDEQFF
TRBJ2-7 NA TRBV7-2 NA TGTGCCAGCACCTCGGGGGGCGGGTTTGAGCAGTACTTC CASTSGGGFEQYF
TRBJ1-1 NA TRBV7-3 NA TGTGCCAGCAGCACCCGGGGGGCGCGTGAAGCTTTCTTT CASSTRGAREAFF
TRBJ1-6 NA TRBV27 once TGTGCCAGCAGTTTATCTGCGGGCGTGAGCGGTTCACCCCTCCACTTT CASSLSAGVSGSPLHF
TRBJ2-7 TRBD2 TRBV9 NA TGTGCCAGCAGTGAATCACCAGCGGGAGAATACGAGCAGTACTTC CASSESPAGEYEQYF
TRBJ1-6 NA TRBV16 NA TGTGCCAGCAGCCAAGACTACAGGGATTCACCCCTCCACTTT CASSQDYRDSPLHF
TRBJ1-2 NA TRBV9 NA TGTGCCAGCAGCGTAGGTGGAGGTAGGGACTATGGCTACACCTTC CASSVGGGRDYGYTF
TRBJ2-7 NA TRBV5-1 NA TGCGCCAGCAGCTTGGAAGTCGGCTACGAGCAGTACTTC CASSLEVGYEQYF
TRBJ1-6 TRBD1 TRBV7-9 NA TGTGCCAGCAGCTTCCGGGACAGGGGGCTTCGCTCACCCCTCCACTTT CASSFRDRGLRSPLHF
TRBJ2-4 NA TRBV28 NA TGTGCCAGCAGTTTTTTCGGAGGAAACATTCAGTACTTC CASSFFGGNIQYF
TRBJ2-7 TRBD2 TRBV18 NA TGTGCCAGCTCACCATCGGGACTAGCGGGGGGAACCTACGAGCAGTACTTC CASSPSGLAGGTYEQYF
TRBJ2-7 NA TRBV28 NA TGTGCCAGCAGTCCCCCTCTCCGCGGAGGCGAGCAGTACTTC CASSPPLRGGEQYF
TRBJ2-1 TRBD2 TRBV11-2 NA TGTGCCAGCAGCTTCCTAGCGGGCACCTACAATGAGCAGTTCTTC CASSFLAGTYNEQFF
TRBJ2-7 TRBD2 TRBV5-4 NA TGTGCCAGCAGCTTGGTCCCCGGGGGGGGGAAACTACACGAGCAGTACTTC CASSLVPGGGKLHEQYF
TRBJ2-3 TRBD2 TRBV7-2 NA TGTGCCAGCAGCTTAGCGCTGGTTTCTAGCGGGTTCACAGATACGCAGTATTTT CASSLALVSSGFTDTQYF
TRBJ1-2 TRBD1 TRBV5-1 NA TGCGCCAGCAGCTGGGGGGACAGGGGTGACGATGGCTACACCTTC CASSWGDRGDDGYTF
TRBJ1-1 NA TRBV30 NA TGTGCCTGGAGTGTAATAGCCGCGTCTCCTGAAGCTTTCTTT CAWSVIAASPEAFF